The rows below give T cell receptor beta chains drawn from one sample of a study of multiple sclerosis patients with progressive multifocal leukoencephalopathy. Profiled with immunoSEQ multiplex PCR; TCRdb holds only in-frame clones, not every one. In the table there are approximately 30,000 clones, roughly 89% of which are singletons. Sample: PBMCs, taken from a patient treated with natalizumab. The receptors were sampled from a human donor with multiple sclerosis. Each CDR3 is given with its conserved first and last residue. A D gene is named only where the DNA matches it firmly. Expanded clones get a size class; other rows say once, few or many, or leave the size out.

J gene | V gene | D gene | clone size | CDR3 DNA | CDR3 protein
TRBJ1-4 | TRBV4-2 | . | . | TGTGCCAGCAGCCATGGGAGGGCAGGGGCCCTCGAAAAACTGTTTTTT | CASSHGRAGALEKLFF
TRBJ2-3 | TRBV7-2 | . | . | TGTGCCAGCAGCTTACCCCGACTAGAGGCAGATACGCAGTATTTT | CASSLPRLEADTQYF
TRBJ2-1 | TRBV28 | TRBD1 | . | TGTGCCAGCAGGACAGGGGTGTACAATGAGCAGTTCTTC | CASRTGVYNEQFF
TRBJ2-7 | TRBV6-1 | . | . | TGTGCCAGCACCTTAGGGTCCTACGAGCAGTACTTC | CASTLGSYEQYF
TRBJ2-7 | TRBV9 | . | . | TGTGCCAGCAGCGTAGAGGGGGGCGAGCAGTACTTC | CASSVEGGEQYF
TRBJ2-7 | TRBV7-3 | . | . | TGTGCCAGCAGCCTTGAAGGGGGGCCTAGCTCCTACGAGCAGTACTTC | CASSLEGGPSSYEQYF
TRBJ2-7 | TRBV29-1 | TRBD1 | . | TGCAGCGGTTGGGACAGCACCTCCTACGAGCAGTACTTC | CSGWDSTSYEQYF
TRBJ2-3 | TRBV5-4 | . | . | TGTGCCAGCAGCACCGACACGAATACGCAGTATTTT | CASSTDTNTQYF
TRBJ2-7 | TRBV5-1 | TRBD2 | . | TGCGCCAGCAGCTTGGTCGGGGGGAGCTCCTACGAGCAGTACTTC | CASSLVGGSSYEQYF
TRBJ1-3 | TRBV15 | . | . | TGTGCCACCAGCCCTCAGTTTAACTCTGGAAACACCATATATTTT | CATSPQFNSGNTIYF
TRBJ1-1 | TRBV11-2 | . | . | TGTGCCAGCAGCTTAAGGATGAACACTGAAGCTTTCTTT | CASSLRMNTEAFF
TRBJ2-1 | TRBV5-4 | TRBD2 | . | TGTGCCAGCAGCTCCGGACTAGCGGGGTACAATGAGCAGTTCTTC | CASSSGLAGYNEQFF
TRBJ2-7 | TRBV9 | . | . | TGTGCCAGCAGCACCTCAGGGAAAGCAAACGAGCAGTACTTC | CASSTSGKANEQYF
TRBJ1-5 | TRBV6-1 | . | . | TGTGCCAGCAGTGACAACACGGGCAATCAGCCCCAGCATTTT | CASSDNTGNQPQHF
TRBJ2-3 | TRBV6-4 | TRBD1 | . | TGTGCCGGGGAAGTTGACAGGGGCCTGCCTGTGACAGATACGCAGTATTTT | CAGEVDRGLPVTDTQYF
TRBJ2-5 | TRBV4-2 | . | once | TGTGCCGGCAGCCAAGAAGGAGAGACCCAGTACTTC | CAGSQEGETQYF